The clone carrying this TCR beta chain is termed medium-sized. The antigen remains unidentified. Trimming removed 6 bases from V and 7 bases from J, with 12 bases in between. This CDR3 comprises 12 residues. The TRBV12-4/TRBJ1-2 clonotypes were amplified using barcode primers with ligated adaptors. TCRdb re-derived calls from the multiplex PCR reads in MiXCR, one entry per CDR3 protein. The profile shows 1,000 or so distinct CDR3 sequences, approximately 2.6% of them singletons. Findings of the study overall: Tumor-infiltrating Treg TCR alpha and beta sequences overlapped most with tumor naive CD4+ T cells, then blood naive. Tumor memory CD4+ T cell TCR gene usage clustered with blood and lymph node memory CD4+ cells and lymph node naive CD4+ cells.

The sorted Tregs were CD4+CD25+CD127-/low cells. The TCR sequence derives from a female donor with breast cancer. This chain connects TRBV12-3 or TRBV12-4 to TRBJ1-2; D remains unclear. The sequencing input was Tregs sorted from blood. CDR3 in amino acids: CASSINSGGYTF. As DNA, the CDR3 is TGTGCCAGCAGCATTAACAGTGGTGGCTACACCTTC.